These 17 T cell receptor beta chains share one sample of origin, sequenced in a study of post-analysis software for immune sequencing data (dated by TCRdb to about 2015). Study-level results and caveats: Significantly higher frequencies in patients than in controls were found for roughly 5 TRBV segments, including TRBV5-6, TRBV5-1 and TRBV20-1.

Which antigens these TCRs recognize remains unknown. Library creation used PCR. The sample was run on an Illumina HiSeq 2500. To reduce PCR and sequencing biases, unique molecular identifiers were incorporated into the TCR beta cDNA libraries. TCRdb passed the public sequencing reads through fastp at Q25 and MiXCR, retaining productive beta sequences. Each record represents a unique CDR3 protein, reported with the most common genes and DNA among its rows. This sample comprises 450,000 to 700,000 distinct CDR3 sequences, about 40% of them detected only once. The biggest ten clones account for more than 1.5% of the sample. Sequencing was performed on blood. The source is a girl aged 5-17 years with multiple sclerosis.

This chain connects TRBV20-1 to TRBJ2-6, with no clear D. The germline V gene encodes CDR1 DFQATT and CDR2 SNEGSKA (reference sequence). V was pared by 3 bases and J by 1 base, with 10 bases between. The CDR3 consists of 15 residues. The CDR3 region has the DNA TGCAGTGCTAGCGCAGGATCTTCTGGGGCCAACGTCCTGACTTTC. It yields the protein CSASAGSSGANVLTF.

V is TRBV20-1 and J is TRBJ1-1; 7 bases agree with TRBD1. Germline lookup yields CDR1 DFQATT and CDR2 SNEGSKA (reference sequence). V shed 5 bases and J 5 bases; nucleotides not matched to a gene: 5. This CDR3 comprises 12 residues. CDR3 nucleotide sequence: TGCAGTGCTCAGAAGGGGGCGACTGAAGCTTTCTTT. Translated, it gives CSAQKGATEAFF.

This clonotype was seen more than once but under ten times. This chain uses TRBV20-1 with TRBJ2-2, with D possibly being TRBD2 (6 bases). V lost 2 bases and J lost 3, with 13 bases in between. Germline values: CDR1 DFQATT, CDR2 SNEGSKA (reference sequence). The CDR3 contains 15 residues. The CDR3 DNA is TGCAGTGCTAGATCGGGAGACACAGACACCGGGGAGCTGTTTTTT. Encoded protein: CSARSGDTDTGELFF.

This sequence joins TRBV20-1 and TRBJ2-3; TRBD1 or TRBD2 may be the D gene (5 bases each). The ends were cut back, 4 bases at V and 5 bases at J, with 16 bases in the middle. The CDR3 sequence is 14 residues long. Germline V gene sequence: CDR1 DFQATT, CDR2 SNEGSKA (reference sequence). Here the CDR3 reads CSANRDVQQDTQYF. The CDR3 DNA reads TGCAGTGCTAACCGGGACGTGCAGCAAGATACGCAGTATTTT.

The rearrangement uses TRBV4-1 and TRBJ1-2; 9 bases are a match to TRBD1. The CDR3 loop spans 14 amino acids. V gave up 5 bases and J gave up 6 bases; unmatched junction bases: 7. The V gene's germline CDR1 is MGHRA and CDR2 YSYEKL. The CDR3 DNA follows: TGCGCCAGCAGCTACGGGACAGGGTCGAATGGCTACACCTTC. Protein sequence: CASSYGTGSNGYTF.

The CDR3 loop is CASSREGIEAFF. The CDR3 bases are TGCGCCAGCAGCCGCGAGGGTATTGAAGCTTTCTTT. The chain recombines TRBV5-1 with TRBJ1-1; no definite D call. The CDR3 runs 12 residues. CDR1 and CDR2 (germline): SGHRS, YFSETQ. V was clipped by 4 bases and J by 7 bases, with 11 bases between them.

This rearrangement joins TRBV18 to TRBJ2-7; possible D gene TRBD1, 6 bases. Germline V gene sequence: CDR1 KGHSH, CDR2 LQKENI. Trimming pared 3 bases from V and 1 base from J, leaving 13 bases between. The CDR3 extends over 15 amino acids. The DNA of the CDR3 is TGTGCCAGCTCACCTCTGCAGGGGATATCCTACGAGCAGTACTTC. This encodes CASSPLQGISYEQYF.

In this sample, this clonotype turned up a few times. A read error may account for a junction end that differs from germline. The rearrangement links TRBV4-2 to TRBJ2-3; D remains ambiguous. The CDR3 runs to 15 residues. Germline-derived CDR1 and CDR2 are LGHNA and YNFKEQ. Here the CDR3 reads CASSPPPDGTDMQYF. The CDR3 nucleotides read TGTGCCAGCAGCCCCCCCCCAGATGGCACAGATATGCAGTATTTT.

The chain couples TRBV5-5 to TRBJ2-1; 8 bases are shared with TRBD1. The CDR3 consists of 14 residues. V lost 4 bases, J lost 3 bases, and 3 bases stayed unmatched. From germline, CDR1 is SGHKS and CDR2 YYEKEE (reference sequence). CDR3 in amino acids: CASSEGTGYNEQFF. DNA for the CDR3: TGTGCCAGCAGCGAAGGGACAGGCTACAATGAGCAGTTCTTC. The whole variable domain, remainder taken from reference TRBV5-5 and TRBJ2-1, is DAGVTQSPTHLIKTRGQQVTLRCSPISGHKSVSWYQQVLGQGPQFIFQYYEKEERGRGNFPDRFSARQFPNYSSELNVNALLLGDSALYLCASSEGTGYNEQFFGPGTRLTVL.

The chain is built from TRBV6-6 and TRBJ1-5; 7 bases line up with TRBD1. The V gene's germline CDR1 is MNHNY and CDR2 SVGAGI (reference sequence). Trimming cost V 5 bases and J 3 bases; bases outside gene matches: 7. The CDR3 covers 15 residues. The CDR3 nucleotides read TGTGCCAGCAGTGGGGGACAGATCCTCAATCAGCCCCAGCATTTT. Amino acids: CASSGGQILNQPQHF.

V gene TRBV5-1 combines with J gene TRBJ2-6, with D perhaps assigned TRBD1 or TRBD2 (5 bases each). Germline V gene sequence: CDR1 SGHRS, CDR2 YFSETQ. CDR3 length: 17 residues. The V gene lost 9 bases and the J gene lost 0 bases, with 19 bases spanning the gap. The CDR3 DNA is TGCGCCACCGCCTATCTGGGACGTAACTCTGGGGCCAACGTCCTGACTTTC. Its protein is CATAYLGRNSGANVLTF. The full variable domain, in which reference TRBV5-1 and TRBJ2-6 provide the parts outside the CDR3, is KAGVTQTPRYLIKTRGQQVTLSCSPISGHRSVSWYQQTPGQGLQFLFEYFSETQRNKGNFPGRFSGRQFSNSRSEMNVSTLELGDSALYLCATAYLGRNSGANVLTFGAGSRLTVL.

The CDR3 loop is CASSFGRGPTDTQYF. As DNA, the CDR3 is TGCGCCAGCAGCTTTGGGCGGGGCCCCACAGATACGCAGTATTTT. V and J are TRBV5-1 and TRBJ2-3; a weak D match, TRBD2 (6 bases). V was clipped by 2 bases and J by 2 bases, with 12 bases between them. The germline V gene encodes CDR1 SGHRS and CDR2 YFSETQ. The CDR3 is 15 amino acids. The whole variable domain, remainder taken from reference TRBV5-1 and TRBJ2-3, is KAGVTQTPRYLIKTRGQQVTLSCSPISGHRSVSWYQQTPGQGLQFLFEYFSETQRNKGNFPGRFSGRQFSNSRSEMNVSTLELGDSALYLCASSFGRGPTDTQYFGPGTRLTVL.

The rearrangement links TRBV5-5 to TRBJ2-7; D is unresolved. This CDR3 contains 12 residues. Germline V gives CDR1 SGHKS, CDR2 YYEKEE (reference sequence). V gave up 4 bases and J gave up 2 bases, with 7 bases separating them. The CDR3 sequence is CASSGVAYEQYF. The CDR3 nucleotides are TGTGCCAGCAGCGGCGTAGCCTACGAGCAGTACTTC.

This clonotype turned up a few times. The chain uses TRBV6-1 and TRBJ1-6; 10 positions agree with TRBD1. V was clipped by 5 bases and J by 12 bases; unmatched bases: 10. CDR1 MNHNS and CDR2 SASEGT come from the germline V gene. This CDR3 comprises 15 residues. The CDR3 protein is CASSRGTGDGGPLHF. The CDR3 DNA reads TGTGCCAGCAGTCGCGGGACAGGGGATGGAGGACCCCTCCACTTT.

DNA of the CDR3: TGTGCCAGCAGCCGAGATATTCGGGGCTACACCTTC. This gives the protein CASSRDIRGYTF. The rearrangement links TRBV6-6 to TRBJ1-2, with D unresolved. This CDR3 comprises 12 residues. Trimming cost V 6 bases and J 8 bases, with 13 bases left between them. From germline, CDR1 is MNHNY and CDR2 SVGAGI (reference sequence).

This clonotype was counted many times. J is TRBJ2-7 and V is TRBV20-1; 8 nucleotides agree with TRBD1. This CDR3 is built from 14 residues. The V gene end was trimmed by 6 bases and the J gene end by 7 bases; junction bases not matched to a gene: 14. Germline values: CDR1 DFQATT, CDR2 SNEGSKA (reference sequence). This chain's CDR3 is CSAQGGQGAWEQYF. The CDR3 coding sequence is TGCAGTGCCCAAGGCGGGCAGGGGGCTTGGGAGCAGTACTTC.

The chain uses TRBV7-9 and TRBJ2-4, with 8 bases identical to TRBD1. Germline-derived CDR1 and CDR2 are SEHNR and FQNEAQ (reference sequence). V was pared by 1 base and J by 1 base, with 12 bases of the junction left unmatched. The CDR3 consists of 19 residues. The CDR3 sequence: CASSLGPRTGTNAKNIQYF. Here the CDR3 DNA reads TGTGCCAGCAGCTTAGGACCCAGGACAGGGACGAATGCCAAAAACATTCAGTACTTC.